These 10 T cell receptor beta chains came from one sample sequenced in a study of blood T cells in healthy people across ages. Using a J-beta primer mix together with a sample-barcoded 5' primer, a second PCR was run for about 7 to 12 cycles. Each CDR3 protein gets one entry after TCRdb re-called the 5' RACE reads with MiXCR. The sample holds around 1,000,000 distinct CDR3 sequences, 20% to 25% seen once. The sample was also reused in another study, on T cells of mothers and their children.

Sequenced material: blood. These receptors came from a girl aged 2-9 years in good health.

This clonotype was seen a handful of times. The rearrangement links TRBV28 to TRBJ2-5, with D perhaps matching TRBD2 (5 bases). Judging by the DNA end, TRBJ2-7 fits better; the J call may be wrong. The CDR3 extends over 14 amino acids. Germline-derived CDR1 and CDR2 are MDHEN and SYDVKM. Here the CDR3 DNA reads TGTGCCAGCAGTCCAAGGCTAGCCCCGAACGAGCAGTACTTC. This gives the protein CASSPRLAPNEQYF.

The table lists this clonotype with a few counts. The chain joins TRBV20-1 to TRBJ2-5, with D possibly being TRBD1 (6 bases). Near its end, the DNA agrees better with TRBJ2-7, so the J call may be wrong. The CDR3 is made up of 14 amino acids. The germline V gene encodes CDR1 DFQATT and CDR2 SNEGSKA (reference sequence). The CDR3, as DNA: TGCAGTGCTAGAGGCATCCGGGACACCTACGAGCAGTACTTC. Amino acid sequence: CSARGIRDTYEQYF.

The CDR3 here is CAIGDRTDGYTF. Written as DNA, the CDR3 is TGTGCCATCGGGGACAGGACAGATGGCTACACCTTC. The J gene is TRBJ1-2, the V gene TRBV10-3, with TRBD1 identical over 8 bases. V was pared by 8 bases and J by 6 bases, with 5 bases of the junction left unmatched. This CDR3 is built from 12 residues. Germline CDR1 and CDR2: ENHRY and SYGVKD.

Points on this clonotype: At one end the junction does not follow the germline gene, possibly because of a read error. The rearrangement joins TRBV5-1 to TRBJ2-7; possibly TRBD2 for D (6 bases). The V gene's germline CDR1 is SGHRS and CDR2 YFSETQ. The CDR3 runs to 12 residues. The CDR3 nucleotides are TGCGCCAGCGGCTTGGAGGGCTACGAGCAGTACTTC. It specifies CASGLEGYEQYF.

This clonotype turned up a few times. The chain carries TRBV19 and TRBJ2-1; 7 positions agree with TRBD2. Trimming removed 8 bases from V and 10 bases from J; junction bases left unmatched: 17. The CDR3 sequence is 15 residues long. Looked up from germline, CDR1 is LNHDA and CDR2 is SQIVND (reference sequence). CDR3 nucleotides: TGTGCCAGTCACCCGGGAGGAAATCCCTCGAAAGAGCAGTTCTTC. Its translation: CASHPGGNPSKEQFF.

This chain joins TRBV5-1 and TRBJ2-5; 7 nucleotides match TRBD2. The assigned J gene may be wrong: the sequence end matches TRBJ2-1 better. This CDR3 region has 17 residues. Germline CDR1 is SGHRS and CDR2 is YFSETQ. This chain's CDR3 is CASSSPTGTSGINEQFF. CDR3 sequence (DNA): TGCGCCAGCAGCTCCCCCACCGGGACCAGCGGGATCAATGAGCAGTTCTTC.

This clonotype has just a few counts. This sequence joins TRBV27 and TRBJ2-5; 7 bases are shared with TRBD2. Germline-derived CDR1 and CDR2 are MNHEY and SMNVEV (reference sequence). Unmatched junction bases numbered 12, after V lost 3 bases and J lost 2 bases. The CDR3 spans 17 residues. The CDR3 DNA sequence: TGTGCCAGCAGTTTCCAGTTCCTAGGGAGGGGACAAGAGACCCAGTACTTC. This codes for CASSFQFLGRGQETQYF.

This clonotype was counted between two and nine times. The rearrangement links TRBV12-3 or TRBV12-4 to TRBJ2-5; a weak D match, TRBD1 (6 bases). The end of the DNA fits TRBJ2-7 better, so the J call may be wrong. This CDR3 contains 13 residues. The CDR3 DNA sequence: TGTGCCAGCAGTTCCCAACCCAGGGGCGAGCAGTACTTC. Its protein is CASSSQPRGEQYF.

This chain joins TRBV7-2 and TRBJ1-1; a weak D match, TRBD1 (5 bases). This CDR3 is 15 amino acids long. The germline gives CDR1 SGHTA, CDR2 FQGNSA. V was pared by 5 bases and J by 1 base, with 14 bases between. The CDR3 sequence: CASSASGRSNTEAFF. The CDR3 DNA sequence: TGTGCCAGCAGCGCCTCAGGGAGGTCGAACACTGAAGCTTTCTTT.

This clonotype was seen only a few times. The CDR3 bases are TGTGCCAGCAAAGTGGCAGGGGGGGTGACCCAGTACTTC. It specifies CASKVAGGVTQYF. This rearrangement joins TRBV6-1 to TRBJ2-5, with D perhaps being TRBD1 or TRBD2 (7 bases each). Germline V gene lookup returns CDR1 MNHNS and CDR2 SASEGT. The length of the CDR3 is 13 residues. Trimming removed 7 bases at V and 7 bases at J, with 16 bases between.